This T cell receptor (beta chain) was recorded in a study of cytomegalovirus exposure and HLA in healthy donors. The study ran its PCR with 60 Vbeta and 13 Jbeta primers. The repertoire was sequenced with immunoSEQ multiplex PCR; TCRdb's copy has only in-frame clones and lacks some. Of approximately 140,000 clones listed, around 59% are singletons. J lost 6 bases, V lost 5 bases, and 7 bases had no gene match. This CDR3 comprises 14 residues. Germline V lookup: CDR1 MNHEY, CDR2 SMNVEV (reference sequence). This clonotype originated in a male donor in good health and CMV-seronegative. The chain has TRBV27 and TRBJ2-7; TRBD1 matches at 10 bases. The specimen sequenced was PBMCs. The DNA for the CDR3 is TGTGCCAGCAGTGCCGGGACAGGGGAGCGCGAGCAGTACTTC. Protein: CASSAGTGEREQYF.